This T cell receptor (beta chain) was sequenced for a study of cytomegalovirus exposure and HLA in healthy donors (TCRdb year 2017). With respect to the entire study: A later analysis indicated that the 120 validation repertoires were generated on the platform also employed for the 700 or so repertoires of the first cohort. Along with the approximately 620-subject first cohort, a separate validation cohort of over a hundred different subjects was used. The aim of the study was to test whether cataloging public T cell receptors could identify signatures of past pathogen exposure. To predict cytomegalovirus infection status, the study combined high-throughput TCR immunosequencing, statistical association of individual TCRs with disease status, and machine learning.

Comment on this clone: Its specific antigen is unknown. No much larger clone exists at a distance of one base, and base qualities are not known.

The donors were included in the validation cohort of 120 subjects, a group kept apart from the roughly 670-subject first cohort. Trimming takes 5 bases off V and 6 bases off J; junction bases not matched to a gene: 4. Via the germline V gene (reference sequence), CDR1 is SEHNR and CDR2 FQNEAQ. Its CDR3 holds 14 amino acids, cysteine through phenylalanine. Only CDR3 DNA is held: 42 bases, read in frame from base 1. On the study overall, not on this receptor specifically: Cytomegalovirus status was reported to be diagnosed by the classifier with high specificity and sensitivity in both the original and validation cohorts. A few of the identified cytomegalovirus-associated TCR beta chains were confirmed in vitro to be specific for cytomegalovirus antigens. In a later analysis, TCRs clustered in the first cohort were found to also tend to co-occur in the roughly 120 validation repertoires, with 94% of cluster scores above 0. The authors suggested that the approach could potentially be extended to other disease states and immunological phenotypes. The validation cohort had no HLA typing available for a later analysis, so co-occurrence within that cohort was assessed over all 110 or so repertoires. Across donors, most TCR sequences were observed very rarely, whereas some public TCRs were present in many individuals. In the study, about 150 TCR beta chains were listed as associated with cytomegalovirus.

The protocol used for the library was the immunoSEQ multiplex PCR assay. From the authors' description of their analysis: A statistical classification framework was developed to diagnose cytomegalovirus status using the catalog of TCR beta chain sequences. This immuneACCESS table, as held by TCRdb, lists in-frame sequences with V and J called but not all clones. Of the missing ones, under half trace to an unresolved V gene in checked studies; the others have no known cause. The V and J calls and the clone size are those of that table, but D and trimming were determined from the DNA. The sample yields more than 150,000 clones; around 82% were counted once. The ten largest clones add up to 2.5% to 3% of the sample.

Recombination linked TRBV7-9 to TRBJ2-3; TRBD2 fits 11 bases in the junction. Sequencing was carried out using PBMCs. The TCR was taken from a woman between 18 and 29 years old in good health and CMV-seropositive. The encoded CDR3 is CASSTRLAGDTQYF. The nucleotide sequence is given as TGTGCCAGCAGCACCCGACTAGCGGGGGATACGCAGTATTTT. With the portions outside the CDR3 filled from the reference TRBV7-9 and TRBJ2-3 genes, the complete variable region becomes DTGVSQNPRHKITKRGQNVTFRCDPISEHNRLYWYRQTLGQGPEFLTYFQNEAQLEKSRLLSDRFSAERPKGSFSTLEIQRTEQGDSAMYLCASSTRLAGDTQYFGPGTRLTVL.